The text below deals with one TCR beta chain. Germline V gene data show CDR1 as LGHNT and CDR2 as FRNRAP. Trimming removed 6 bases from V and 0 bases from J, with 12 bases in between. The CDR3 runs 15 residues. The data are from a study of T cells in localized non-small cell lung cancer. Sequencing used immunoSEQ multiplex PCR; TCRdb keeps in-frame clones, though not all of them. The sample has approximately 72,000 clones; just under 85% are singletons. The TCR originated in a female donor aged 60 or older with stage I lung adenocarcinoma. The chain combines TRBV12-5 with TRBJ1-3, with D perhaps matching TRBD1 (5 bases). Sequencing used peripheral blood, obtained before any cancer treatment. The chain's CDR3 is CASGLGGFSGNTIYF. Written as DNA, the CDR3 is TGTGCTAGTGGACTTGGGGGGTTCTCTGGAAACACCATATATTTT.